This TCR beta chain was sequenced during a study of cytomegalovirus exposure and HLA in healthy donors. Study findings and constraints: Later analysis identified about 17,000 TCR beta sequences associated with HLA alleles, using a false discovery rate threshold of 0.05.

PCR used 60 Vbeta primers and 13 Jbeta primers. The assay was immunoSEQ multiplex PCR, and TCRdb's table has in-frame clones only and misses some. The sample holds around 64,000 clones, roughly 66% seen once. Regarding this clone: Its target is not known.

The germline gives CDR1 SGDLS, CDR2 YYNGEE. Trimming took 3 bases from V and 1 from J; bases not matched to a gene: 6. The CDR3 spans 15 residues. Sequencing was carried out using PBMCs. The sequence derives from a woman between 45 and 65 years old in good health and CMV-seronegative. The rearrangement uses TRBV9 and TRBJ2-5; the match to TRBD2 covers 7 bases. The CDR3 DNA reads TGTGCCAGCAGCGGGTCTAGCGGCCTCCAAGAGACCCAGTACTTC. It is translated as CASSGSSGLQETQYF.